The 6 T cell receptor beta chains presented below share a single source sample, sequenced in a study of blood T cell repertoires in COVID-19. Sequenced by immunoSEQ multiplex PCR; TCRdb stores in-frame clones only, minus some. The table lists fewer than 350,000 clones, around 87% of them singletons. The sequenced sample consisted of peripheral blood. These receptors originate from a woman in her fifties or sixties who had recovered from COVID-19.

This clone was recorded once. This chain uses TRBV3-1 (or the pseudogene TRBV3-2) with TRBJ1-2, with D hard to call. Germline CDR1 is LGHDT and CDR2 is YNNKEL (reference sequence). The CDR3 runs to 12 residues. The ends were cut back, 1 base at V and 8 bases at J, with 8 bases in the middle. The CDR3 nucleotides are TGTGCCAGCAGCCAAGTGGGCGGGGGCTACACCTTC. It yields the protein CASSQVGGGYTF.

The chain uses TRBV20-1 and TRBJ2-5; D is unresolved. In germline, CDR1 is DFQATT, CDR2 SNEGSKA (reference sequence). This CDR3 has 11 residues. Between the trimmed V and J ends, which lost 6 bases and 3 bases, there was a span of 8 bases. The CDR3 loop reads CSASPKETQYF. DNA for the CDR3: TGCAGTGCAAGTCCTAAAGAGACCCAGTACTTC.

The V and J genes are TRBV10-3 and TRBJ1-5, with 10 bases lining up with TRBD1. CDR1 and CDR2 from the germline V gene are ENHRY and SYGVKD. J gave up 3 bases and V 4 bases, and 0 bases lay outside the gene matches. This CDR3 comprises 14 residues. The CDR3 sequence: CAISGQGANQPQHF. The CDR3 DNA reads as TGTGCCATCAGTGGACAGGGGGCCAATCAGCCCCAGCATTTT.

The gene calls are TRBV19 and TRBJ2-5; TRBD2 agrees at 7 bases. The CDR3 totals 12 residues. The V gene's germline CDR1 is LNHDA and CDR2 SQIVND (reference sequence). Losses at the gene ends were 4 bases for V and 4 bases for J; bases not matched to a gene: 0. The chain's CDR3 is CASSSGGETQYF. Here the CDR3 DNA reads TGTGCCAGTAGTAGCGGGGGAGAGACCCAGTACTTC.

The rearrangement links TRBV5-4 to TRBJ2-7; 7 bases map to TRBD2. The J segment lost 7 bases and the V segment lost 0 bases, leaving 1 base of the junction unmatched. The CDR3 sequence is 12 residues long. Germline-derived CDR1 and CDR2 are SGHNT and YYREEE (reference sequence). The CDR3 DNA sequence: TGTGCCAGCAGCTTGGCCGGGGGGGAGCAGTACTTC. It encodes CASSLAGGEQYF.

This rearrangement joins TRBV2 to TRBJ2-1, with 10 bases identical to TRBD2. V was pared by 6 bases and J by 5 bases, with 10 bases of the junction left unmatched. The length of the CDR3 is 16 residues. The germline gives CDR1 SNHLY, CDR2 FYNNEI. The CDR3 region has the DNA TGTGCCAGCAGCGTATCGACTAGCGGGCACAACAATGAGCAGTTCTTC. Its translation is CASSVSTSGHNNEQFF.